A single sample is the source of the 21 T cell receptor beta chains below, sequenced in a study of cytomegalovirus exposure and HLA in healthy donors. Primers: 60 Vbeta forward and 13 Jbeta reverse. The protocol was immunoSEQ multiplex PCR, while the TCRdb copy is restricted to in-frame clones and leaves out a portion. The sample includes around 150,000 clones, roughly 80% of them seen just once. The sequenced sample consisted of PBMCs. All receptors come from a male donor in good health and CMV-seropositive.

The V gene is TRBV7-9, the J gene TRBJ2-2; TRBD2 might be the D (6 bases). Germline values: CDR1 SEHNR, CDR2 FQNEAQ (reference sequence). Trimming took off 5 bases at V and 4 bases at J, with 23 bases between the two ends. The CDR3 consists of 18 residues. DNA of the CDR3: TGTGCCAGCAGCACCCCCACCCCAAGACTAGGTATCACCGGGGAGCTGTTTTTT. This encodes CASSTPTPRLGITGELFF.

The chain employs TRBV27 and TRBJ1-5; 7 positions agree with TRBD1. CDR1 is MNHEY and CDR2 is SMNVEV in the germline V gene (reference sequence). This CDR3 comprises 15 residues. V dropped 0 bases and J dropped 3; count of bases not matched to a gene: 2. CDR3 DNA: TGTGCCAGCAGTTTATCCAGGGGGGACAATCAGCCCCAGCATTTT. It encodes CASSLSRGDNQPQHF.

The V call is TRBV4-1, the J call TRBJ1-4; possible D gene TRBD1, 5 bases. V was clipped by 0 bases and J by 0 bases, with 17 bases between them. CDR1 MGHRA and CDR2 YSYEKL come from the germline V gene. This CDR3 spans 19 amino acids. The CDR3 coding sequence is TGCGCCAGCAGCCAAGAAGGCAGGGTGCCAAGAGCAACTAATGAAAAACTGTTTTTT. This codes for CASSQEGRVPRATNEKLFF.

This chain joins TRBV2 and TRBJ2-3; D not certain. The CDR3 has 11 amino acids. Trimming cost V 7 bases and J 6 bases, with 8 bases left between them. Germline V lookup: CDR1 SNHLY, CDR2 FYNNEI. CDR3 sequence: CASNRGDTQYF. As DNA, the CDR3 is TGTGCCAGCAACCGTGGCGATACGCAGTATTTT.

This chain uses TRBV4-1 with TRBJ1-5, with D tentatively TRBD1 (6 bases). Germline V gene data show CDR1 as MGHRA and CDR2 as YSYEKL. The CDR3 consists of 16 residues. Trimming took 3 bases from V and 2 from J, leaving 14 bases between them. CDR3 in amino acids: CASSHQGWGGNQPQHF. The CDR3 nucleotides are TGCGCCAGCAGCCACCAGGGGTGGGGCGGCAATCAGCCCCAGCATTTT.

This chain joins TRBV9 and TRBJ1-2, with D uncertain. Trimming removed 0 bases from V and 0 bases from J, with 6 bases in between. CDR3 size: 14 residues. Per germline, CDR1 SGDLS and CDR2 YYNGEE. The CDR3 reads CASSVAGSNYGYTF. As DNA, the CDR3 is TGTGCCAGCAGCGTAGCGGGATCTAACTATGGCTACACCTTC.

The chain has TRBV6-5 and TRBJ1-6, with 7 bases lining up with TRBD1. Per the germline V gene, CDR1 is MNHEY and CDR2 is SVGAGI. Losses at the gene ends were 2 bases for V and 8 bases for J; bases not matched to a gene: 6. This CDR3 is 15 amino acids long. CDR3 nucleotides: TGTGCCAGCAGTTACACGACAGGGTCGGATTCACCCCTCCACTTT. It encodes CASSYTTGSDSPLHF.

This chain connects TRBV18 to TRBJ1-5; D uncertain. CDR1 is KGHSH, CDR2 LQKENI, per germline. Trimming removed 3 bases at V and 11 bases at J, with 14 bases between. This CDR3 has 13 residues. CDR3 sequence: CASSPSPADSQHF. CDR3 bases: TGTGCCAGCTCACCCTCACCCGCGGATTCCCAGCATTTT.

The chain carries TRBV9 and TRBJ2-2; D is unclear. Germline CDR1 SGDLS, CDR2 YYNGEE. Between the trimmed V and J ends, which lost 3 bases and 0 bases, there was a span of 6 bases. This CDR3 region has 14 residues. CDR3 region: CASSALANTGELFF. DNA for the CDR3: TGTGCCAGCAGCGCCCTAGCGAACACCGGGGAGCTGTTTTTT.

The J gene is TRBJ2-6, the V gene TRBV21-1; TRBD1 is the table's D call, not checked against the DNA. TRBV21-1 is deemed a pseudogene. This CDR3 is 20 amino acids long. CDR3: CASSKSDPGHKISGANVLTF. As DNA, the CDR3 is TGTGCCAGCAGCAAGAGTGACCCGGGACACAAAATCTCTGGGGCCAACGTCCTGACTTTC.

This chain connects TRBV11-2 to TRBJ1-5; 7 bases line up with TRBD1. The J segment lost 6 bases and the V segment lost 5 bases, leaving 7 bases of the junction unmatched. There are 14 residues in the CDR3. Germline CDR1 SGHAT, CDR2 FQNNGV. The CDR3 loop is CASSQGRGRQPQHF. The CDR3 nucleotides are TGTGCCAGCAGCCAAGGAAGGGGGCGTCAGCCCCAGCATTTT. The whole variable domain, filled in from reference TRBV11-2 and TRBJ1-5, reads EAGVAQSPRYKIIEKRQSVAFWCNPISGHATLYWYQQILGQGPKLLIQFQNNGVVDDSQLPKDRFSAERLKGVDSTLKIQPAKLEDSAVYLCASSQGRGRQPQHFGDGTRLSIL.

The chain recombines TRBV27 with TRBJ1-5, with 10 bases lining up with TRBD1. Germline V gene data show CDR1 as MNHEY and CDR2 as SMNVEV (reference sequence). The CDR3 contains 17 residues. With 5 bases clipped from V and 3 bases from J, the junction kept 10 bases outside the gene matches. CDR3 sequence: CASSKVRTGGFNQPQHF. The CDR3 region has the DNA TGTGCCAGCAGTAAAGTTCGGACAGGGGGTTTCAATCAGCCCCAGCATTTT.

V and J are TRBV27 and TRBJ1-2; 7 bases are shared with TRBD1. Trimming at V came to 4 bases and at J to 2 bases, leaving 1 base not matched to a gene. In germline, CDR1 is MNHEY, CDR2 SMNVEV (reference sequence). The CDR3 consists of 13 residues. CDR3 sequence (DNA): TGTGCCAGCAGTTGGACAGGAAACTATGGCTACACCTTC. Translating gives CASSWTGNYGYTF.

This clone was picked up one time. A junction boundary mismatches the germline segment, possibly from a read error. The CDR3 region has the DNA TGTGCCAGCAGTTTCGTTCACCTCTCTGGGGCCAACGGCCTGACTTTC. It is translated as CASSFVHLSGANGLTF. This rearrangement joins TRBV27 to TRBJ2-6, with TRBD1 as a possible D gene (5 bases). CDR1 and CDR2 (germline): MNHEY, SMNVEV (reference sequence). This CDR3 comprises 16 residues.

The chain couples TRBV7-6 to TRBJ1-1; D is perhaps TRBD1 (6 bases). CDR3 length equals 13 residues. Trimming stripped 5 bases from V and 6 bases from J, with 13 bases between. CDR1 is SGHVS, CDR2 FNYEAQ, per germline. The DNA of the CDR3 is TGTGCCAGCAGCCCCAGGGGCCAGGCTGAAGCTTTCTTT. This encodes CASSPRGQAEAFF.

The chain joins TRBV18 to TRBJ1-4; D gene uncertain. Deletions cut 4 bases from V and 7 bases from J, with 13 bases between. The CDR3 runs to 14 residues. Looked up from germline, CDR1 is KGHSH and CDR2 is LQKENI. As DNA, the CDR3 is TGTGCCAGCTCACAGAGGCGGACTCTTGAAAAACTGTTTTTT. Its translation is CASSQRRTLEKLFF.

The chain couples TRBV4-2 to TRBJ2-3; TRBD2 aligns across 8 bases. Germline-derived CDR1 and CDR2 are LGHNA and YNFKEQ. The CDR3 has 17 amino acids. J was trimmed by 4 bases and V by 1 base; bases with no gene match: 10. CDR3 sequence: CASSQVQAGGYSDTQYF. As DNA, the CDR3 is TGTGCCAGCAGCCAAGTCCAGGCGGGGGGTTATTCAGATACGCAGTATTTT.

The chain recombines TRBV27 with TRBJ2-7, with D possibly TRBD1 on 5 matching bases. CDR1 MNHEY and CDR2 SMNVEV come from the germline V gene (reference sequence). This CDR3 has 12 amino acids. The ends were cut back, 8 bases at V and 3 bases at J, with 11 bases in the middle. CDR3 DNA sequence: TGTGCCAGCGGGGCAGGAGACTACGAGCAGTACTTC. Its protein product is CASGAGDYEQYF.

The chain combines TRBV9 with TRBJ2-5, with D perhaps TRBD2 (6 bases). This CDR3 region has 14 residues. Germline V gene sequence: CDR1 SGDLS, CDR2 YYNGEE. V lost 7 bases and J lost 5, with 18 bases in between. CDR3 amino acids: CASSKGGMDETQYF. CDR3 sequence (DNA): TGTGCCAGCTCTAAAGGAGGGATGGATGAGACCCAGTACTTC.

The chain is built from TRBV5-6 and TRBJ2-1, with 9 bases lining up with TRBD2. The CDR3 length is 14 residues. The ends lost 6 bases at V and 8 bases at J; junction bases unmatched: 9. CDR1 is SGHDT, CDR2 YYEEEE, per germline. As DNA, the CDR3 is TGTGCCAGCAACAGAGCGGGGGGTGGATATGAGCAGTTCTTC. This encodes CASNRAGGGYEQFF.

This sequence joins TRBV7-2 and TRBJ2-1; D gene ambiguous. The germline V gene encodes CDR1 SGHTA and CDR2 FQGNSA. The CDR3 consists of 14 residues. The ends were cut back, 1 base at V and 0 bases at J, with 4 bases in the middle. In nucleotides, the CDR3 is TGTGCCAGCAGCTTAGACTACTCCTACAATGAGCAGTTCTTC. The encoded protein is CASSLDYSYNEQFF.